A single sample is the source of the 25 T cell receptor beta chains below, sequenced in a study of shared clonotypes between healthy human individuals. Profiled with immunoSEQ multiplex PCR; TCRdb holds only in-frame clones, not every one. Here the sample spans about 2.3 million clones, around 93% being singletons. The sample comprised naive CD4+ T cells from PBMCs. Indicated subset: CD45RA+ positively selected. Receptors originate from a man between 18 and 35 years old in good health. Some clones in this sample may be carry-over from other donors' samples.

CDR3: CSSGDTGTDTQYF. CDR3 sequence (DNA): TGCAGCTCTGGGGACACCGGCACAGATACGCAGTATTTT. This chain joins TRBV29-1 and TRBJ2-3, with a tentative D call TRBD1 (6 bases). This CDR3 spans 13 amino acids. V lost 8 bases, J lost 1 base, and 13 bases lay in between. Germline V lookup: CDR1 SQVTM, CDR2 ANQGSEA.

Remarks on this clone: This CDR3 is also generated by other DNA sequences in the sample. The rearrangement links TRBV5-1 to TRBJ2-3; weak D call: TRBD2 (6 bases). V dropped 5 bases and J dropped 1 base, with 11 bases sitting between them. This CDR3 has 14 residues. Germline loops: CDR1 SGHRS, CDR2 YFSETQ. For the CDR3, the DNA is TGCGCCAGCAGTCCGACGGGGGGCACAGATACGCAGTATTTT. It translates to CASSPTGGTDTQYF.

The chain carries TRBV4-3 and TRBJ2-2, with 7 nucleotides matching TRBD1. This CDR3 spans 13 amino acids. Germline V lookup: CDR1 LGHNA, CDR2 YSLEER. The junction had 3 bases not matched to a gene; V was cut back by 4 bases and J by 7 bases. The chain's CDR3 is CASSPAGGGELFF. CDR3 DNA sequence: TGCGCCAGCAGCCCGGCAGGGGGCGGGGAGCTGTTTTTT.

The chain has TRBV5-1 and TRBJ1-1; 9 nucleotides agree with TRBD1. The CDR3 loop spans 14 amino acids. Looked up from germline, CDR1 is SGHRS and CDR2 is YFSETQ. J lost 7 bases, V lost 4 bases, and 8 bases had no gene match. The CDR3 reads CASSAGTGKGEAFF. The CDR3 coding sequence is TGCGCCAGCAGCGCCGGGACAGGGAAGGGTGAAGCTTTCTTT.

Comment on this clone: Other DNA sequences within the sample encode an identical CDR3. The chain employs TRBV7-6 and TRBJ2-3; no clear D gene. The CDR3 is made up of 12 amino acids. V was pared by 1 base and J by 8 bases, with 7 bases between. Looked up from germline, CDR1 is SGHVS and CDR2 is FNYEAQ. The CDR3 region is CASSLVDGTQYF. CDR3 bases: TGTGCCAGCAGCTTAGTCGATGGTACGCAGTATTTT.

CDR3 sequence reads: CASSLRAAGSREQFF. CDR3 bases: TGTGCCAGCAGCTTAAGAGCAGCGGGGTCTCGGGAGCAGTTCTTC. The chain uses TRBV7-3 and TRBJ2-1, with TRBD2 identical over 7 bases. Germline V gene data show CDR1 as SGHTA and CDR2 as FQGTGA. Unmatched junction bases numbered 10, after V lost 1 base and J lost 10 bases. The CDR3 contains 15 residues.

On this clone: The identical CDR3 is also encoded by other nucleotide sequences in the sample. The rearrangement uses TRBV5-4 and TRBJ2-2, with 12 bases that match TRBD2. The CDR3 spans 16 residues. CDR1 and CDR2 from the germline V gene are SGHNT and YYREEE (reference sequence). Germline trimming cut 4 bases from V and 1 base from J; bases unmatched to any gene: 2. The DNA for the CDR3 is TGTGCCAGCAGCCCGGGACTAGCGGGGAACACCGGGGAGCTGTTTTTT. Translating gives CASSPGLAGNTGELFF.

V gene TRBV5-1 combines with J gene TRBJ2-7; 9 positions agree with TRBD2. V dropped 0 bases and J dropped 5; count of bases not matched to a gene: 15. The CDR3 loop spans 18 amino acids. Per germline, CDR1 SGHRS and CDR2 YFSETQ. In DNA form, the CDR3 reads TGCGCCAGCAGCTTGGGCCTAGCGGGAATCCAGAGGATCCACGAGCAGTACTTC. It translates to CASSLGLAGIQRIHEQYF. The whole variable domain, filled in from reference TRBV5-1 and TRBJ2-7, reads KAGVTQTPRYLIKTRGQQVTLSCSPISGHRSVSWYQQTPGQGLQFLFEYFSETQRNKGNFPGRFSGRQFSNSRSEMNVSTLELGDSALYLCASSLGLAGIQRIHEQYFGPGTRLTVT.

V is TRBV6-6 and J is TRBJ2-1; 8 bases line up with TRBD1. The junction had 3 bases not matched to a gene; V was cut back by 2 bases and J by 6 bases. Germline V gene sequence: CDR1 MNHNY, CDR2 SVGAGI (reference sequence). The CDR3 length is 14 residues. As DNA, the CDR3 is TGTGCCAGCAGTTACACGGGACAGGCCAATGAGCAGTTCTTC. It yields the protein CASSYTGQANEQFF.

This rearrangement joins TRBV4-2 to TRBJ1-3, with a weak D call TRBD1 (5 bases). Trimming took 2 bases from V and 0 from J, leaving 11 bases between them. Germline-derived CDR1 and CDR2 are LGHNA and YNFKEQ. The CDR3 is made up of 16 amino acids. The CDR3 DNA is TGTGCCAGCAGCCAAAGACAGATCCGCTCTGGAAACACCATATATTTT. Translating it yields CASSQRQIRSGNTIYF.

This sequence joins TRBV4-1 and TRBJ2-1, with 13 bases fitting TRBD2. The V and J ends lost 4 bases and 9 bases, in that order; junction bases with no gene match: 12. Germline V CDR1 and CDR2: MGHRA, YSYEKL. This CDR3 contains 17 residues. The CDR3 reads CASSRGVLAGGPIEQFF. The CDR3 region has the DNA TGCGCCAGCAGCCGGGGGGTACTAGCGGGAGGGCCAATTGAGCAGTTCTTC.

The V and J genes are TRBV28 and TRBJ2-1; unclear D gene. Between the trimmed V and J ends, which lost 8 bases and 12 bases, there was a span of 17 bases. The length of the CDR3 is 12 residues. CDR1 is MDHEN and CDR2 is SYDVKM in the germline V gene. CDR3 loop: CASLSSAARQFF. CDR3 coding DNA: TGTGCCAGCCTCTCCTCCGCGGCAAGGCAGTTCTTC.

Comments on this clone: Other DNA sequences in this specimen translate into the identical CDR3. This chain connects TRBV20-1 to TRBJ2-5; perhaps TRBD2 as D (5 bases). V shed 6 bases and J shed 5 bases, with 10 bases lying between them. The CDR3 is 11 amino acids. Per germline, CDR1 DFQATT and CDR2 SNEGSKA (reference sequence). This CDR3 reads CSATRGETQYF. The CDR3 DNA sequence: TGCAGTGCGACCAGAGGGGAGACCCAGTACTTC.

The rearrangement uses TRBV11-2 and TRBJ2-5, with D tentatively TRBD2 (6 bases). This CDR3 is 17 amino acids long. Per the germline V gene, CDR1 is SGHAT and CDR2 is FQNNGV. V was cut by 1 base and J by 4 bases, with 19 bases left in between. CDR3 region: CASSLVSAGKGGETQYF. The DNA for the CDR3 is TGTGCCAGCAGCTTAGTATCAGCGGGCAAGGGAGGAGAGACCCAGTACTTC.

This sequence joins TRBV19 and TRBJ1-1; D ambiguous. V gave up 9 bases and J gave up 0 bases, with 11 bases separating them. The CDR3 loop spans 13 amino acids. The germline V gene encodes CDR1 LNHDA and CDR2 SQIVND (reference sequence). CDR3 in amino acids: CASSDALNTEAFF. In nucleotides, the CDR3 is TGTGCCAGCTCGGACGCTTTGAACACTGAAGCTTTCTTT.

The rearrangement uses TRBV9 and TRBJ2-5; perhaps TRBD2 as D (6 bases). CDR3 size: 15 residues. V gave up 1 base and J gave up 2 bases, with 12 bases separating them. Germline V gene sequence: CDR1 SGDLS, CDR2 YYNGEE. CDR3 protein: CASSVTGTLQETQYF. CDR3 sequence (DNA): TGTGCCAGCAGCGTAACGGGGACTCTTCAAGAGACCCAGTACTTC.

This sequence joins TRBV28 and TRBJ1-1, with D possibly matching TRBD1 (6 bases). This CDR3 comprises 14 residues. V lost 4 bases and J lost 8, with 17 bases in between. The V gene's germline CDR1 is MDHEN and CDR2 SYDVKM. The CDR3 sequence: CASSSGQTLGEAFF. CDR3 nucleotides: TGTGCCAGCAGTTCGGGACAAACCCTAGGGGAAGCTTTCTTT.

This clone was observed a single time. V is TRBV9 and J is TRBJ2-3; TRBD2 aligns across 10 bases. CDR1 SGDLS and CDR2 YYNGEE come from the germline V gene. The CDR3 spans 15 residues. With V trimmed by 1 base and J by 3 bases, 2 bases remained unmatched. CDR3 nucleotide sequence: TGTGCCAGCAGCGTACAACTAGCGGGGACAGATACGCAGTATTTT. Its protein product is CASSVQLAGTDTQYF. The entire variable domain, with the rest obtained from reference TRBV9 and TRBJ2-3, is as follows: DSGVTQTPKHLITATGQRVTLRCSPRSGDLSVYWYQQSLDQGLQFLIQYYNGEERAKGNILERFSAQQFPDLHSELNLSSLELGDSALYFCASSVQLAGTDTQYFGPGTRLTVL.

The rearrangement links TRBV6-1 to TRBJ2-7; D gene uncertain. The CDR3 contains 14 residues. The germline gives CDR1 MNHNS, CDR2 SASEGT. The V end was cut by 5 bases, the J end by 2 bases, with 13 bases between. This CDR3 is CASSPLSGTYEQYF. The CDR3 nucleotides are TGTGCCAGCAGTCCACTGTCGGGCACCTACGAGCAGTACTTC.

The chain combines TRBV7-3 with TRBJ2-1, with D perhaps TRBD2 (5 bases). The V end was cut by 5 bases, the J end by 3 bases, with 11 bases between. CDR1 and CDR2 (germline): SGHTA, FQGTGA. This CDR3 has 14 residues. This CDR3 reads CASSPYRDYNEQFF. The DNA of the CDR3 is TGTGCCAGCAGCCCTTACCGGGACTACAATGAGCAGTTCTTC.

This clone is a singleton in its sample. The chain is built from TRBV4-1 and TRBJ2-1, with D possibly matching TRBD2 (6 bases). The germline V and J ends were trimmed by 0 bases and 6 bases, with 15 bases remaining between them. The CDR3 spans 16 residues. Germline V gene sequence: CDR1 MGHRA, CDR2 YSYEKL. CDR3 nucleotide sequence: TGCGCCAGCAGCCAAGAGGGGGGTAGAGTTCCCAATGAGCAGTTCTTC. It specifies CASSQEGGRVPNEQFF.

J is TRBJ2-7 and V is TRBV15, with D possibly matching TRBD2 (5 bases). Germline values: CDR1 LNHNV, CDR2 YYDKDF (reference sequence). The V end lost 0 bases, the J end lost 2 bases, and 8 bases lay between the germline ends. The CDR3 has 14 residues. CDR3 amino acids: CATSRDGSTYEQYF. CDR3 DNA sequence: TGTGCCACCAGCAGAGATGGGAGTACCTACGAGCAGTACTTC.

V gene TRBV19 combines with J gene TRBJ2-1, with 9 positions matching TRBD1. Germline V lookup: CDR1 LNHDA, CDR2 SQIVND (reference sequence). The V gene end was trimmed by 3 bases and the J gene end by 5 bases; junction bases not matched to a gene: 5. This CDR3 contains 15 residues. The CDR3 reads CASSIYWTGDNEQFF. The CDR3, as DNA: TGTGCCAGTAGTATCTACTGGACAGGGGACAATGAGCAGTTCTTC.

The chain recombines TRBV7-9 with TRBJ1-4; possible D gene TRBD1, 5 bases. V was clipped by 4 bases and J by 6 bases, with 12 bases between them. The CDR3 extends over 14 amino acids. The germline gives CDR1 SEHNR, CDR2 FQNEAQ (reference sequence). The CDR3 loop is CASSSRDFHEKLFF. CDR3 in DNA: TGTGCCAGCAGCTCCCGGGACTTCCATGAAAAACTGTTTTTT.

The rearrangement joins TRBV6-6 to TRBJ1-3, with a weak D call TRBD1 (6 bases). CDR1 is MNHNY and CDR2 is SVGAGI in the germline V gene (reference sequence). Deletions cut 3 bases from V and 4 bases from J, with 10 bases between. This CDR3 spans 14 amino acids. The CDR3 region is CASSYSQGGNTIYF. The CDR3 DNA is TGTGCCAGCAGTTATTCCCAGGGGGGAAACACCATATATTTT.